Each of the 14 T cell receptor beta chains below was sequenced from the same sample in a study of blood T cells in healthy people across ages. Using a J-beta primer mix together with a sample-barcoded 5' primer, a second PCR was run for roughly 7 to 11 cycles. TCRdb reanalysed the 5' RACE reads using MiXCR and keeps one entry per CDR3 protein. The data contain roughly 640,000 distinct CDR3 sequences, approximately 30% of them singletons. The sequencing sample was made of blood. These receptors all stem from a woman over 75 in good health.

This clonotype was counted ten times or more. CDR3 in amino acids: CASSFDGRNEQFF. Written as DNA, the CDR3 is TGTGCCAGCAGCTTTGACGGGCGGAATGAGCAGTTCTTC. The chain links TRBV7-2 to TRBJ2-1; D gene ambiguous. The CDR3 contains 13 residues. Between the trimmed V and J ends, which lost 3 bases and 7 bases, there was a span of 10 bases. The germline V gene has CDR1 SGHTA and CDR2 FQGNSA.

The chain joins TRBV6-5 to TRBJ1-4; D is possibly TRBD1 (5 bases). Germline V gene lookup returns CDR1 MNHEY and CDR2 SVGAGI. The CDR3 runs to 14 residues. The V end was cut by 4 bases, the J end by 5 bases, with 11 bases between. CDR3 amino acids: CASSFGQVNEKLFF. Here the CDR3 DNA reads TGTGCCAGCAGTTTCGGACAAGTAAATGAAAAACTGTTTTTT.

This clonotype was seen a handful of times. The rearrangement uses TRBV6-2 or TRBV6-3 and TRBJ1-5; D is possibly TRBD1 (6 bases). The germline V gene has CDR1 MNHEY and CDR2 SVGEGT. With 6 bases removed from V and 3 bases from J, the gap between germline ends came to 12 bases. The CDR3 loop spans 14 amino acids. In DNA form, the CDR3 reads TGTGCCAGCAGGTACGGGACAAACAATCAGCCCCAGCATTTT. Its protein is CASRYGTNNQPQHF.

Only a few counts were recorded for this clonotype. The V gene is TRBV3-1, the J gene TRBJ1-4; D is unclear. CDR3 length equals 13 residues. In germline, CDR1 is LGHDT, CDR2 YNNKEL (reference sequence). Trimming removed 4 bases from V and 15 bases from J, with 18 bases in between. The CDR3 coding sequence is TGTGCCAGCAGCCTAGATCGGACTGCCGAGGTGTTTTTT. Protein: CASSLDRTAEVFF.

This clonotype showed up many times. The chain is built from TRBV3-1 and TRBJ2-1; no reliable D call. CDR1 and CDR2 (germline): LGHDT, YNNKEL (reference sequence). The ends were cut back, 1 base at V and 9 bases at J, with 7 bases in the middle. The CDR3 runs 12 residues. For the CDR3, the DNA is TGTGCCAGCAGCCAAGGGAGAACTGAGCAGTTCTTC. Its translation: CASSQGRTEQFF.

The CDR3 loop is CSVDLRGGLDEQFF. CDR3 coding DNA: TGCAGCGTTGATTTGCGGGGGGGCCTGGATGAGCAGTTCTTC. J is TRBJ2-1 and V is TRBV29-1; 9 nucleotides line up with TRBD2. The germline gives CDR1 SQVTM, CDR2 ANQGSEA. V was clipped by 3 bases and J by 8 bases; unmatched bases: 8. The CDR3 has 14 residues.

This clonotype was observed many times. The rearrangement uses TRBV5-1 and TRBJ2-5; D might be TRBD1 (5 bases). The V end was cut by 0 bases, the J end by 5 bases, with 17 bases between. The CDR3 consists of 16 residues. Germline CDR1 SGHRS, CDR2 YFSETQ. CDR3: CASSLETAGYGETQYF. In DNA, the CDR3 is TGCGCCAGCAGCTTGGAAACGGCAGGGTATGGGGAGACCCAGTACTTC.

There are many counts of this clonotype. The V and J genes are TRBV20-1 and TRBJ2-3; D call uncertain. The CDR3 spans 10 residues. Germline CDR1 reads DFQATT; CDR2 reads SNEGSKA (reference sequence). The germline V and J ends were trimmed by 0 bases and 10 bases, with 5 bases remaining between them. DNA for the CDR3: TGCAGTGCTAGAGATCGTCCGCAGTATTTT. Protein product: CSARDRPQYF.

V gene TRBV20-1 combines with J gene TRBJ2-3, with D tentatively TRBD2 (7 bases). There are 14 residues in the CDR3. The germline V gene has CDR1 DFQATT and CDR2 SNEGSKA (reference sequence). Trimming pared 4 bases from V and 2 bases from J, leaving 13 bases between. CDR3 residues: CSAKGGWDTDTQYF. The DNA for the CDR3 is TGCAGTGCTAAGGGGGGGTGGGACACAGATACGCAGTATTTT.

The genes are TRBV20-1 and TRBJ1-1; TRBD1 matches at 9 bases. The ends lost 6 bases at V and 5 bases at J; junction bases unmatched: 10. Looked up from germline, CDR1 is DFQATT and CDR2 is SNEGSKA (reference sequence). The CDR3 is 14 amino acids. In DNA, the CDR3 is TGCAGTGCAGCAACCGGGACAGGGCATACTGAAGCTTTCTTT. Translating gives CSAATGTGHTEAFF.

With respect to this clonotype: This sequence may be a read error, since a much larger clone differs from it by one base. The chain recombines TRBV12-3 or TRBV12-4 with TRBJ2-1; the match to TRBD1 covers 8 bases. Trimming removed 0 bases from V and 13 bases from J; junction bases left unmatched: 17. CDR3 length equals 17 residues. The CDR3, as DNA: TGTGCCAGCAGTTTAGCACGGTTGGACAGGGACCAAGAGACCCAGTTCTTC. It translates to CASSLARLDRDQETQFF.

In this sample, this clonotype turned up many times. The CDR3 coding sequence is TGTGCCAGCAGTTGGGCAGGCGGTACGCAGTATTTT. Translating gives CASSWAGGTQYF. The chain has TRBV27 and TRBJ2-3; the D is unclear. The length of the CDR3 is 12 residues. Trimming shortened V by 4 bases and J by 8 bases, and 10 bases separated the two germline ends. Germline assignment: CDR1 MNHEY and CDR2 SMNVEV (reference sequence).

This chain links TRBV15 with TRBJ2-5, with 7 bases that match TRBD1. The better agreement between TRBJ2-7 and the DNA end casts doubt on the J call. Germline assignment: CDR1 LNHNV and CDR2 YYDKDF (reference sequence). This CDR3 spans 14 amino acids. Written as DNA, the CDR3 is TGTGCCACCAGCAGAGACGGGACAGTTGGCGAGCAGTACTTC. It translates to CATSRDGTVGEQYF.

This clonotype was found many times. V usage is TRBV6-6 and J usage is TRBJ2-7; tentatively, D is TRBD1 (5 bases). The CDR3 is made up of 14 amino acids. Germline V gene sequence: CDR1 MNHNY, CDR2 SVGAGI (reference sequence). V dropped 6 bases and J dropped 6 bases, with 18 bases sitting between them. CDR3 sequence (DNA): TGTGCCAGCAGCCGACCCGGGTCCCAGGGCGAGCAGTACTTC. Translated, it gives CASSRPGSQGEQYF.